What follows are 28 T cell receptor beta chains derived from one specimen sequenced in a study of CD8 T cells in Susac syndrome. RNA was extracted with the RNeasy kit, and a quantity of 0.5 to 1 ug was reverse transcribed using random hexamers. Using its own MiXCR run on the immunoSEQ multiplex PCR reads, TCRdb lists one record per CDR3 protein. The repertoire has more than 250,000 distinct CDR3 sequences, about 92% of them found once; the top ten carry 0.065%. The sequenced material came from CD4+ T cells from PBMCs. The receptors stem from a human donor with multiple sclerosis.

This chain connects TRBV2 to TRBJ2-3; TRBD2 matches 8 bases. Germline CDR1 is SNHLY and CDR2 is FYNNEI. This CDR3 region has 14 residues. Losses at the gene ends were 9 bases for V and 6 bases for J; bases not matched to a gene: 11. The CDR3 sequence is CARKAGAAGDTQYF. For the CDR3, the DNA is TGTGCCAGGAAAGCGGGGGCCGCAGGGGATACGCAGTATTTT. Full variable domain (outside the CDR3, taken from reference TRBV2 and TRBJ2-3): EPEVTQTPSHQVTQMGQEVILRCVPISNHLYFYWYRQILGQKVEFLVSFYNNEISEKSEIFDDQFSVERPDGSNFTLKIRSTKLEDSAMYFCARKAGAAGDTQYFGPGTRLTVL.

The chain recombines TRBV7-9 with TRBJ1-3; D is uncertain. The CDR3 spans 14 residues. CDR1 is SEHNR and CDR2 is FQNEAQ in the germline V gene (reference sequence). V was cut by 4 bases and J by 4 bases, with 11 bases left in between. The CDR3 bases are TGTGCCAGCAGCTCTCGGAGGGCGGGAAACACCATATATTTT. Protein: CASSSRRAGNTIYF.

A single count supports this clonotype. CDR3: CASSRFSGNSYNEQFF. CDR3 DNA: TGTGCCAGCAGTCGCTTTAGCGGGAACTCCTACAATGAGCAGTTCTTC. The chain couples TRBV6-2 or TRBV6-3 to TRBJ2-1, with 8 bases aligning to TRBD2. The V segment lost 5 bases and the J segment 0 bases; nucleotides outside the gene matches: 6. The CDR3 totals 16 residues. The germline gives CDR1 MNHEY, CDR2 SVGEGT.

This sequence joins TRBV20-1 and TRBJ2-5; no reliable D call. V was shortened by 3 bases and J by 5 bases, with 13 bases between the two germline ends. Per germline, CDR1 DFQATT and CDR2 SNEGSKA (reference sequence). The CDR3 has 13 amino acids. The CDR3 sequence is CSAREGSTETQYF. In nucleotides, the CDR3 is TGCAGTGCTAGGGAAGGCTCGACGGAGACCCAGTACTTC.

J is TRBJ1-6 and V is TRBV3-1; possible D gene TRBD1, 5 bases. Germline values: CDR1 LGHDT, CDR2 YNNKEL (reference sequence). The ends were cut back, 0 bases at V and 14 bases at J, with 17 bases in the middle. This CDR3 region has 15 residues. CDR3 sequence: CASSQEMGPPWALHF. CDR3 DNA sequence: TGTGCCAGCAGCCAAGAAATGGGGCCGCCTTGGGCCCTCCACTTT.

The chain uses TRBV7-6 and TRBJ2-6, with TRBD1 as a possible D gene (6 bases). Germline CDR1 reads SGHVS; CDR2 reads FNYEAQ. There are 17 residues in the CDR3. Between the trimmed V and J ends, which lost 1 base and 3 bases, there was a span of 13 bases. CDR3 region: CASSLGVRGGGANVLTF. CDR3 DNA sequence: TGTGCCAGCAGCTTAGGGGTCAGGGGTGGTGGGGCCAACGTCCTGACTTTC.

V and J are TRBV6-5 and TRBJ1-2, with unresolved D. CDR3 length equals 13 residues. Trimming shortened V by 7 bases and J by 2 bases, and 11 bases separated the two germline ends. Germline V gene sequence: CDR1 MNHEY, CDR2 SVGAGI. The DNA for the CDR3 is TGTGCCAGCATCTCGGCATCCAACTATGGCTACACCTTC. Its translation is CASISASNYGYTF.

The chain couples TRBV20-1 to TRBJ1-5; D is possibly TRBD1 (6 bases). This CDR3 is 15 amino acids long. Trimming stripped 0 bases from V and 3 bases from J, with 12 bases between. Germline lookup yields CDR1 DFQATT and CDR2 SNEGSKA (reference sequence). The CDR3 is CSARDPGGYNQPQHF. In DNA form, the CDR3 reads TGCAGTGCTAGAGACCCGGGGGGCTACAATCAGCCCCAGCATTTT.

The chain links TRBV3-1 to TRBJ2-1; tentative D call: TRBD2 (5 bases). The CDR3 is 14 amino acids. Trimming shortened V by 3 bases and J by 3 bases, and 9 bases separated the two germline ends. Germline V CDR1 and CDR2: LGHDT, YNNKEL (reference sequence). The CDR3 nucleotides are TGTGCCAGCAGCCATTCGGGGAACTACAATGAGCAGTTCTTC. Its protein is CASSHSGNYNEQFF.

Here the CDR3 reads CASSIGRDGSYEQYF. In DNA form, the CDR3 reads TGTGCCAGTAGTATTGGACGGGATGGATCCTACGAGCAGTACTTC. The chain employs TRBV19 and TRBJ2-7; D possibly corresponds to TRBD2 (5 bases). The CDR3 consists of 15 residues. Germline V lookup: CDR1 LNHDA, CDR2 SQIVND (reference sequence). The V and J ends lost 3 bases and 1 base respectively, with 13 bases between them.

J is TRBJ2-7 and V is TRBV12-3 or TRBV12-4; D gene unclear. Trimming pared 2 bases from V and 3 bases from J, leaving 14 bases between. The CDR3 totals 15 residues. The CDR3 DNA reads as TGTGCCAGCAGTTTACAGCGCGCAACCTACTACGAGCAGTACTTC. As protein: CASSLQRATYYEQYF.

The V call is TRBV5-1, the J call TRBJ2-5, with TRBD2 matching over 8 bases. Germline values: CDR1 SGHRS, CDR2 YFSETQ. The junction had 5 bases not matched to a gene; V was cut back by 0 bases and J by 1 base. The CDR3 is 16 amino acids. CDR3 sequence (DNA): TGCGCCAGCAGCTTGGGAGTAGCGGGGATCCAAGAGACCCAGTACTTC. Translated, it gives CASSLGVAGIQETQYF.

This clonotype was counted once. The chain carries TRBV12-3 or TRBV12-4 and TRBJ2-1; D perhaps matches TRBD2 (6 bases). Trimming removed 1 base from V and 10 bases from J, with 14 bases in between. The CDR3 extends over 14 amino acids. CDR3 nucleotides: TGTGCCAGCAGTTTAGAGGGACTCGACGCGGAGCAGTTCTTC. Amino acid sequence: CASSLEGLDAEQFF.

The V call is TRBV2, the J call TRBJ2-1; maybe TRBD2 (5 bases). Trimming removed 2 bases from V and 9 bases from J, with 17 bases in between. Germline lookup yields CDR1 SNHLY and CDR2 FYNNEI. There are 15 residues in the CDR3. CDR3: CASSEMRVGMGEQFF. The CDR3, as DNA: TGTGCCAGCAGTGAAATGAGGGTAGGAATGGGTGAGCAGTTCTTC.

This chain joins TRBV19 and TRBJ2-5; D remains unclear. The V end was cut by 1 base, the J end by 4 bases, with 1 base between. CDR3 length: 11 residues. Germline CDR1 LNHDA, CDR2 SQIVND (reference sequence). Written as DNA, the CDR3 is TGTGCCAGTAGTATAGCAGAGACCCAGTACTTC. This codes for CASSIAETQYF.

The chain couples TRBV19 to TRBJ2-4, with TRBD1 matching over 8 bases. The trim removed 3 bases at V and 5 bases at J, leaving 0 bases unmatched. CDR1 and CDR2 from the germline V gene are LNHDA and SQIVND (reference sequence). The CDR3 sequence is 13 residues long. CDR3 in amino acids: CASSMDRENIQYF. CDR3 coding DNA: TGTGCCAGTAGTATGGACAGGGAAAACATTCAGTACTTC.

This CDR3 reads CASSLAGRRGPYEQYF. In DNA form, the CDR3 reads TGTGCCAGCAGCTTAGCGGGAAGGCGGGGGCCCTACGAGCAGTACTTC. This rearrangement joins TRBV7-2 to TRBJ2-7; the D gene is possibly TRBD2 (7 bases). The germline V and J ends were trimmed by 0 bases and 2 bases, with 14 bases remaining between them. Germline CDR1 reads SGHTA; CDR2 reads FQGNSA. CDR3 length equals 16 residues.

This clonotype was observed a single time. The rearrangement uses TRBV18 and TRBJ2-7; 7 nucleotides match TRBD2. Germline-derived CDR1 and CDR2 are KGHSH and LQKENI. J lost 3 bases, V lost 2 bases, and 7 bases had no gene match. The length of the CDR3 is 15 residues. In DNA form, the CDR3 reads TGTGCCAGCTCACCAGCGGGGGAAATCAGCTACGAGCAGTACTTC. Its protein product is CASSPAGEISYEQYF.

The CDR3 DNA is TGTGCCAGCGGGCCAGGGGGAGGGAGCTCCTACGAGCAGTACTTC. Translation: CASGPGGGSSYEQYF. The chain is built from TRBV5-4 and TRBJ2-7; D is tentatively TRBD1 or TRBD2 (7 bases each). With 7 bases removed from V and 0 bases from J, the gap between germline ends came to 17 bases. Per germline, CDR1 SGHNT and CDR2 YYREEE (reference sequence). The CDR3 is 15 amino acids. Drawing the rest from reference TRBV5-4 and TRBJ2-7, the complete variable domain is ETGVTQSPTHLIKTRGQQVTLRCSSQSGHNTVSWYQQALGQGPQFIFQYYREEENGRGNFPPRFSGLQFPNYSSELNVNALELDDSALYLCASGPGGGSSYEQYFGPGTRLTVT.

J is TRBJ2-7 and V is TRBV5-6, with TRBD2 identical over 7 bases. J lost 0 bases, V lost 4 bases, and 13 bases had no gene match. Germline values: CDR1 SGHDT, CDR2 YYEEEE. This CDR3 is built from 17 residues. The CDR3, as DNA: TGTGCCAGCAGCCCAACCCCCCCGGGGGGTTCCTCCTACGAGCAGTACTTC. Its translation is CASSPTPPGGSSYEQYF.

V and J are TRBV7-8 and TRBJ2-2; unclear D gene. The length of the CDR3 is 14 residues. CDR1 and CDR2 from the germline V gene are SGHVS and FQNEAQ. V lost 1 base to trimming and J lost 7 bases, with 10 bases between them. The CDR3 bases are TGTGCCAGCAGCTTAGTGGTGGGTGTCGGGGAGCTGTTTTTT. This sequence encodes CASSLVVGVGELFF.

This clonotype was counted a single time. The chain employs TRBV19 and TRBJ1-4, with a possible D match to TRBD1 (5 bases). This CDR3 spans 13 amino acids. Per germline, CDR1 LNHDA and CDR2 SQIVND (reference sequence). The V and J ends lost 3 bases and 3 bases respectively, with 5 bases between them. The CDR3 region has the DNA TGTGCCAGTAGTATGGGGGCTAATGAAAAACTGTTTTTT. The encoded protein is CASSMGANEKLFF.

The chain combines TRBV19 with TRBJ1-3, with no clear D. The CDR3 contains 16 residues. V shed 5 bases and J shed 1 base, with 15 bases lying between them. The germline CDR1 and CDR2 sequences are LNHDA and SQIVND (reference sequence). The CDR3 spells CASSSRRPVSGNTIYF. The CDR3 region has the DNA TGTGCCAGTAGTTCGAGGCGCCCAGTATCTGGAAACACCATATATTTT.

This clonotype was observed a few times. This sequence joins TRBV19 and TRBJ2-7; 10 bases match TRBD2. Germline V CDR1 and CDR2: LNHDA, SQIVND (reference sequence). The CDR3 is made up of 14 amino acids. After removal of 8 bases from V and 1 base from J, the junction contained 5 bases not matched to a gene. The CDR3 region has the DNA TGTGCCAGTGATTCTAGCGGGAGTTCCTACGAGCAGTACTTC. Translated: CASDSSGSSYEQYF.

The rearrangement joins TRBV5-1 to TRBJ1-1, with TRBD1 identical over 7 bases. CDR3 size: 14 residues. Trimming cost V 6 bases and J 4 bases; bases outside gene matches: 9. Germline assignment: CDR1 SGHRS and CDR2 YFSETQ. The CDR3 nucleotides are TGCGCCAGCACCCTCGCAGGGGGGGGCACTGAAGCTTTCTTT. Translated, it gives CASTLAGGGTEAFF.

The chain joins TRBV19 to TRBJ2-3; TRBD2 matches 11 bases. Germline V gene sequence: CDR1 LNHDA, CDR2 SQIVND (reference sequence). The junction had 5 bases not matched to a gene; V was cut back by 10 bases and J by 2 bases. This CDR3 is 14 amino acids long. For the CDR3, the DNA is TGTGCCACCACGGGACTAGCGGTCACAGATACGCAGTATTTT. It is translated as CATTGLAVTDTQYF.

The gene calls are TRBV29-1 and TRBJ1-4; D is perhaps TRBD1 (6 bases). Trimming took 4 bases from V and 8 from J, leaving 23 bases between them. The CDR3 extends over 16 amino acids. CDR1 is SQVTM, CDR2 ANQGSEA, per germline. The CDR3 nucleotides read TGCAGCGTTGCGGGCTTTATGGGCAGGGGAGGCGAAAAACTGTTTTTT. Translation: CSVAGFMGRGGEKLFF.

CDR3 in amino acids: CASLRQYEGSYEQYF. The CDR3 nucleotides read TGCGCCAGCTTGCGACAGTATGAAGGCTCCTACGAGCAGTACTTC. V is TRBV23-1 and J is TRBJ2-7, with a tentative D call TRBD1 (5 bases). TRBV23-1 is designated an ORF whose function remains uncertain. V lost 8 bases and J lost 0, with 17 bases in between. This CDR3 is 15 amino acids long.